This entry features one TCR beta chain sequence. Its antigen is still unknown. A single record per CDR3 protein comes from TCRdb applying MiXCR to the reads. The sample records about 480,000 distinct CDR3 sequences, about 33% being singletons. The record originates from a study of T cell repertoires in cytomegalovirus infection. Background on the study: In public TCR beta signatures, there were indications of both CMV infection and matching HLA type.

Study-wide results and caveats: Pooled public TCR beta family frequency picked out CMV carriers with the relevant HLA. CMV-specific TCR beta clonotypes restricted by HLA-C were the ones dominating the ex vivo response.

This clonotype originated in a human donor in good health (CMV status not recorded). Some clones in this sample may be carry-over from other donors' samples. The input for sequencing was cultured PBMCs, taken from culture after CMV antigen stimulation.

The CDR3 DNA reads as TGCAGTGCTAGAGGGCTCACTGAAGCTTTCTTT. It codes for CSARGLTEAFF. The gene calls are TRBV20-1 and TRBJ1-1; the D is unclear. CDR3 length: 11 residues. With 1 base removed from V and 4 bases from J, the gap between germline ends came to 4 bases. CDR1 is DFQATT, CDR2 SNEGSKA, per germline (reference sequence).